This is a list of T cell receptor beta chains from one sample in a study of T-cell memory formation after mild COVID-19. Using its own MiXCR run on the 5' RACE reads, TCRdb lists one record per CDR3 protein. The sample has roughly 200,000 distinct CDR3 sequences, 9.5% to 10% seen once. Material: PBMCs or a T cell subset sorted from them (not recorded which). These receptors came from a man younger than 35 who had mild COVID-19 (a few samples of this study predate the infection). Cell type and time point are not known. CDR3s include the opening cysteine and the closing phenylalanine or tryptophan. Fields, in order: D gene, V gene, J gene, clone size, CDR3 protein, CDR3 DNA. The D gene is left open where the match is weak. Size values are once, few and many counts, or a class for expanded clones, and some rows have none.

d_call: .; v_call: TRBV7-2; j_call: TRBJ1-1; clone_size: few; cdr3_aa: CASSLVGWGVATEAFF; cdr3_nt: TGTGCCAGCAGCTTAGTAGGCTGGGGCGTGGCCACTGAAGCTTTCTTT
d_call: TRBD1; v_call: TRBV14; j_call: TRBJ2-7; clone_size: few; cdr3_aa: CASSQGQGFEQYF; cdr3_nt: TGTGCCAGCAGCCAAGGACAGGGCTTCGAGCAGTACTTC
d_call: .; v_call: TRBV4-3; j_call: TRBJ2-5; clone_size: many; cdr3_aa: CASSQVRDGQETQYF; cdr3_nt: TGCGCCAGCAGCCAGGTCCGGGACGGCCAAGAGACCCAGTACTTC
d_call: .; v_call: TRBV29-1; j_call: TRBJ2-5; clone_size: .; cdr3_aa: CSVEDLTQYF; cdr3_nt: TGCAGCGTTGAAGATTTGACCCAGTACTTC
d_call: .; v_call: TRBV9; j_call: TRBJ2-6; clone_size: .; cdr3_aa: CASSALGSGANVLTF; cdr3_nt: TGTGCCAGCAGCGCCCTCGGCTCTGGGGCCAACGTCCTGACTTTC
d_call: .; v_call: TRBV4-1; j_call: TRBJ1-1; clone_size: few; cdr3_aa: CASSQFPKGAEAFF; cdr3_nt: TGCGCCAGCAGCCAATTCCCCAAGGGAGCTGAAGCTTTCTTT
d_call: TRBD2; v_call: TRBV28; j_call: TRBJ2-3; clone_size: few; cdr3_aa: CASSLPSGTSTDTQYF; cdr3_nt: TGTGCCAGCAGTTTACCTAGCGGAACTAGCACAGATACGCAGTATTTT
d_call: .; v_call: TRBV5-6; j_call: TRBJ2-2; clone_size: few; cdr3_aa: CASSPTGSHTGELFF; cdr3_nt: TGTGCCAGCAGCCCCACCGGGAGTCACACCGGGGAGCTGTTTTTT
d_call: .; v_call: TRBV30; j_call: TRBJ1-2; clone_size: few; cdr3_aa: CAWSRGGTRYGYTF; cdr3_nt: TGTGCCTGGAGTCGCGGCGGGACGAGATATGGCTACACCTTC
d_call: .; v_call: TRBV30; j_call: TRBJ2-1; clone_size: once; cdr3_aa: CAWSVQGINEQFF; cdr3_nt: TGTGCCTGGAGTGTACAGGGTATCAATGAGCAGTTCTTC
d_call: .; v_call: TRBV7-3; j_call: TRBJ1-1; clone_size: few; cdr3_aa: CASSSGLNTEAFF; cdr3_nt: TGTGCCAGCAGCTCGGGACTGAACACTGAAGCTTTCTTT
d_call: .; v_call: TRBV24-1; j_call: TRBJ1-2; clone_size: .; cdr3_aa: CATRGAMQGLRGYTF; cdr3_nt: TGTGCCACCAGGGGGGCCATGCAGGGCTTGAGAGGCTACACCTTC
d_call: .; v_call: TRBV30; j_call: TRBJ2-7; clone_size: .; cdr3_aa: CAWSIQRPYEQYF; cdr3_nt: TGTGCCTGGAGTATACAGCGCCCCTACGAGCAGTACTTC